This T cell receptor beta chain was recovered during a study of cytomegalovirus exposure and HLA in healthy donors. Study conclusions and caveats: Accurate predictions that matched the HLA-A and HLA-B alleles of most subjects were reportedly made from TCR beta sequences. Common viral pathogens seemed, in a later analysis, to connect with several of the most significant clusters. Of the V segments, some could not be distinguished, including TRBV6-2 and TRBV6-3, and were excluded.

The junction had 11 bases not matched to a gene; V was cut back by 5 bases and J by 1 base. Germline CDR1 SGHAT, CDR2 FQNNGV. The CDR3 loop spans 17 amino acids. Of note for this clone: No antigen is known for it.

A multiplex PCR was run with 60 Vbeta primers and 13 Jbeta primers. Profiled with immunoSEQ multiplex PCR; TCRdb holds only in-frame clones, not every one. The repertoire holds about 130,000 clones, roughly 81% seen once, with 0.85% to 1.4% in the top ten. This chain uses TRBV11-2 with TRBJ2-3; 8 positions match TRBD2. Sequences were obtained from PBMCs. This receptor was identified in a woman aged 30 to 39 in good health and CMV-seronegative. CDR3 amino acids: CASSRIGGAAGTDTQYF. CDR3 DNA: TGTGCCAGCAGCCGCATCGGGGGGGCGGCGGGCACAGATACGCAGTATTTT.